The clone carrying this T cell receptor beta chain was observed a single time. Its antigen is not known. This record comes from a study of T cell repertoires and HLA-DP antigens. Study context: Transduced HeLa cells presented HLA-DP to CD4+ T cells. Study results and limitations: Against one allele, clones undetected before culture averaged 36.3%; against the other, roughly 51%. Sorted CD137+ clonality was about 0.41 for both alloantigens, versus 0.03 to 0.04 pre-culture.

For pre-culture CD4+ samples, the target was 200,000 T cell genomes. Profiling relied on immunoSEQ multiplex PCR, and the TCRdb table lists in-frame clones only, not all of them. The sample includes approximately 90,000 clones, roughly 86% seen only once; the top ten take less than 2%. The CDR3 totals 16 residues. The germline V gene encodes CDR1 SGHTA and CDR2 FQGNSA. The germline V and J ends were trimmed by 5 bases and 0 bases, with 14 bases remaining between them. J is TRBJ1-3 and V is TRBV7-2; D gene unclear. Material for sequencing was CD4+ T cells from PBMCs. The clonotype comes from a man aged 50 to 59 in good health and CMV-seronegative. CDR3 loop: CASSLGSGTSGNTIYF. DNA for the CDR3: TGTGCCAGCAGCCTGGGGTCAGGAACCTCTGGAAACACCATATATTTT.